This passage covers 26 T cell receptor beta chains from one sample sequenced in a study of blood T cell repertoires in COVID-19. Using immunoSEQ multiplex PCR, the repertoire was profiled, and TCRdb retains in-frame clones only, with some absent. The sample carries over 150,000 clones, more than 70% recorded once. The sample taken for sequencing was peripheral blood. All receptors come from a man aged 50 to 60 with active or convalescent COVID-19.

In nucleotides, the CDR3 is TGTGCCAGCAGGAGACAGGACGTGTACAATTCACCCCTCCACTTT. Its translation: CASRRQDVYNSPLHF. The chain couples TRBV28 to TRBJ1-6; tentative D call: TRBD1 (6 bases). Germline CDR1 reads MDHEN; CDR2 reads SYDVKM. V was clipped by 6 bases and J by 7 bases, with 16 bases between them. The CDR3 is 15 residues long.

The J gene is TRBJ2-5, the V gene TRBV7-2, with no clear D. The CDR3 is 14 residues long. Germline lookup yields CDR1 SGHTA and CDR2 FQGNSA. V shed 6 bases and J shed 4 bases, with 15 bases lying between them. For the CDR3, the DNA is TGTGCCAGCAGTCCTTTATCAGGTGTAGAGACCCAGTACTTC. Its protein product is CASSPLSGVETQYF.

The chain links TRBV24-1 to TRBJ1-2, with TRBD1 identical over 7 bases. With V trimmed by 3 bases and J by 5 bases, 5 bases remained unmatched. CDR3 length: 14 amino acids. Looked up from germline, CDR1 is KGHDR and CDR2 is SFDVKD. This chain's CDR3 is CATSDTGAGYGYTF. CDR3 coding DNA: TGTGCCACCAGTGATACAGGGGCGGGTTATGGCTACACCTTC.

J is TRBJ1-2 and V is TRBV28; 10 bases are shared with TRBD1. The length of the CDR3 is 15 residues. V lost 4 bases to trimming and J lost 5 bases; unmatched junction nucleotides: 7. The germline V gene encodes CDR1 MDHEN and CDR2 SYDVKM. In DNA, the CDR3 is TGTGCCAGCAGTTCGACAGGGGGCGCAGGGTATGGCTACACCTTC. Amino acids: CASSSTGGAGYGYTF.

The chain has TRBV2 and TRBJ1-4; 7 bases are shared with TRBD1. Germline CDR1 is SNHLY and CDR2 is FYNNEI. The CDR3 contains 15 residues. V lost 6 bases to trimming and J lost 5 bases; unmatched junction nucleotides: 9. Here the CDR3 DNA reads TGTGCCAGCAGAGCCCTCGTGACAGGGAATGAAAAACTGTTTTTT. Translation: CASRALVTGNEKLFF. The variable domain in full, with the rest retrieved from reference TRBV2 and TRBJ1-4, is EPEVTQTPSHQVTQMGQEVILRCVPISNHLYFYWYRQILGQKVEFLVSFYNNEISEKSEIFDDQFSVERPDGSNFTLKIRSTKLEDSAMYFCASRALVTGNEKLFFGSGTQLSVL.

The chain has TRBV19 and TRBJ1-2; D possibly corresponds to TRBD1 (5 bases). CDR3 length: 14 residues. Germline-derived CDR1 and CDR2 are LNHDA and SQIVND (reference sequence). The V end lost 4 bases, the J end lost 4 bases, and 13 bases lay between the germline ends. CDR3 loop: CASSKDRRGYGYTF. CDR3 nucleotides: TGTGCCAGTAGTAAAGACAGACGGGGCTATGGCTACACCTTC.

Note on this clone: One end of the junction varies from germline; a read error may be responsible. The chain recombines TRBV7-7 with TRBJ2-2; D is perhaps TRBD1 (5 bases). CDR3 length equals 15 residues. The germline V gene has CDR1 SSHAT and CDR2 FNYEAQ (reference sequence). As DNA, the CDR3 is TGTGCTAGCAGCTTAGGCAGGGCGAACACCGGGGAGCTGTTTTTT. Its translation: CASSLGRANTGELFF. The variable domain in full, with the rest retrieved from reference TRBV7-7 and TRBJ2-2, is GAGVSQSPRYKVTKRGQDVTLRCDPISSHATLYWYQQALGQGPEFLTYFNYEAQPDKSGLPSDRFSAERPEGSISTLTIQRTEQRDSAMYRCASSLGRANTGELFFGEGSRLTVL.

The chain uses TRBV7-9 and TRBJ2-3; 10 nucleotides line up with TRBD2. Germline assignment: CDR1 SEHNR and CDR2 FQNEAQ (reference sequence). The V gene end was trimmed by 5 bases and the J gene end by 0 bases; junction bases not matched to a gene: 8. The CDR3 length is 17 residues. The CDR3 nucleotides read TGTGCCAGCAGCGGTAGGACTAGCGGTTCTAGCACAGATACGCAGTATTTT. Protein product: CASSGRTSGSSTDTQYF.

This clone is a singleton in its sample. J is TRBJ2-5 and V is TRBV5-1; the D is unclear. The V gene's germline CDR1 is SGHRS and CDR2 YFSETQ. The CDR3 runs to 14 residues. V gave up 0 bases and J gave up 1 base, with 7 bases separating them. The CDR3 DNA follows: TGCGCCAGCAGCTTGGGTTACAGCCAAGAGACCCAGTACTTC. The encoded protein is CASSLGYSQETQYF.

The CDR3 DNA reads as TGTGCCAGTATTACAGGGGGCGCATCAGATACGCAGTATTTT. Translation gives CASITGGASDTQYF. This chain links TRBV6-5 with TRBJ2-3; 9 bases match TRBD1. J was trimmed by 4 bases and V by 9 bases; bases with no gene match: 8. The germline gives CDR1 MNHEY, CDR2 SVGAGI. The CDR3 covers 14 residues.

CDR3 nucleotide sequence: TGTGCCAGCAGCTTGGAGAGGAACAGGGGTCCCTATGGCTACACCTTC. The encoded protein is CASSLERNRGPYGYTF. The rearrangement uses TRBV5-5 and TRBJ1-2; 7 bases match TRBD1. This CDR3 is 16 amino acids long. Germline V gene data show CDR1 as SGHKS and CDR2 as YYEKEE (reference sequence). Losses at the gene ends were 0 bases for V and 4 bases for J; bases not matched to a gene: 9.

In the case of this clone: Relative to the germline gene, one junction end is altered; a read error may explain this. The chain uses TRBV9 and TRBJ2-3, with 9 nucleotides matching TRBD2. CDR1 SGDLS and CDR2 YYNGEE come from the germline V gene. The CDR3 length is 15 residues. CDR3 in DNA: TGTGCCGGCAGTCCCGGGGCGGGAGGGCCGGATACGCAGTATTTT. Translating gives CAGSPGAGGPDTQYF.

The rearrangement uses TRBV5-1 and TRBJ2-2, with D perhaps TRBD1 (5 bases). The CDR3 has 16 amino acids. The V and J ends lost 0 bases and 6 bases respectively, with 15 bases between them. CDR1 is SGHRS, CDR2 YFSETQ, per germline. DNA for the CDR3: TGCGCCAGCAGCTTGGAATTTCGCGGCAGGGCCGGGGAGCTGTTTTTT. Protein: CASSLEFRGRAGELFF.

The rearrangement uses TRBV11-3 and TRBJ2-6, with D tentatively TRBD1 (5 bases). Per germline, CDR1 SGHNT and CDR2 YENEEA. This CDR3 is 16 amino acids long. With 5 bases removed from V and 0 bases from J, the gap between germline ends came to 11 bases. The DNA for the CDR3 is TGTGCCAGCAGCACCAGGACAATCTCTGGGGCCAACGTCCTGACTTTC. Translation: CASSTRTISGANVLTF.

The V and J genes are TRBV21-1 and TRBJ2-1; the table assigns TRBD2, which was not confirmed against the DNA. TRBV21-1 is a recognized pseudogene. The CDR3 is 13 amino acids. The CDR3 protein is CARRLAPGNEQFF. DNA for the CDR3: TGTGCCAGGAGACTAGCCCCGGGGAATGAGCAGTTCTTC.

This clone occurred once. The gene calls are TRBV6-5 and TRBJ2-1; 8 bases are a match to TRBD2. CDR3 length equals 14 residues. The ends lost 8 bases at V and 4 bases at J; junction bases unmatched: 7. Germline V gives CDR1 MNHEY, CDR2 SVGAGI. The CDR3 region has the DNA TGTGCCAGCGGTCGAACTAGCGGATACAATGAGCAGTTCTTC. Translation gives CASGRTSGYNEQFF.

The chain recombines TRBV9 with TRBJ2-5; TRBD2 matches at 11 bases. The V segment lost 0 bases and the J segment 5 bases; nucleotides outside the gene matches: 3. The germline V gene has CDR1 SGDLS and CDR2 YYNGEE. CDR3 length: 15 amino acids. In DNA form, the CDR3 reads TGTGCCAGCAGCGTAGGGCCTAGCGGGGGGGAGACCCAGTACTTC. Protein product: CASSVGPSGGETQYF.

The chain has TRBV27 and TRBJ2-1, with D possibly TRBD2 on 6 matching bases. V was shortened by 4 bases and J by 4 bases, with 11 bases between the two germline ends. The V gene's germline CDR1 is MNHEY and CDR2 SMNVEV (reference sequence). There are 14 residues in the CDR3. The DNA for the CDR3 is TGTGCCAGCAGTTACGGCGGGACTTACAATGAGCAGTTCTTC. Protein sequence: CASSYGGTYNEQFF.

The chain uses TRBV7-8 and TRBJ2-5; 10 nucleotides line up with TRBD2. V was clipped by 1 base and J by 5 bases; unmatched bases: 4. The CDR3 sequence is 15 residues long. Germline values: CDR1 SGHVS, CDR2 FQNEAQ. This chain's CDR3 is CASSLVKREGETQYF. The CDR3 DNA reads TGTGCCAGCAGCTTAGTAAAGCGGGAGGGGGAGACCCAGTACTTC.

V and J are TRBV5-1 and TRBJ1-2; 8 bases fit TRBD1. The CDR3 contains 13 residues. Germline CDR1 reads SGHRS; CDR2 reads YFSETQ. V was pared by 6 bases and J by 6 bases, with 7 bases of the junction left unmatched. The DNA for the CDR3 is TGCGCCAGCACGACAGGGGCGCAGAATGGCTACACCTTC. This sequence encodes CASTTGAQNGYTF.

This clone was detected only once. The rearrangement joins TRBV29-1 to TRBJ2-7, with 10 bases fitting TRBD1. This CDR3 contains 14 residues. V trimming: 7 bases; J trimming: 6 bases; junction bases outside the gene matches: 12. Germline loops: CDR1 SQVTM, CDR2 ANQGSEA. The CDR3 DNA follows: TGCAGCGCCCTACTGGACAGGGGGATAGGCGAGCAGTACTTC. Protein sequence: CSALLDRGIGEQYF.

The V and J genes are TRBV15 and TRBJ2-1, with 8 bases matching TRBD2. V was pared by 3 bases and J by 6 bases, with 10 bases of the junction left unmatched. The V gene's germline CDR1 is LNHNV and CDR2 YYDKDF (reference sequence). The CDR3 sequence is 16 residues long. CDR3 in DNA: TGTGCCACCAGCAGTATACTAGCGGTCTCCCTCAATGAGCAGTTCTTC. Protein: CATSSILAVSLNEQFF.

The genes are TRBV18 and TRBJ1-1; D is perhaps TRBD1 (6 bases). The CDR3 spans 15 residues. V was cut by 3 bases and J by 3 bases, with 14 bases left in between. CDR1 KGHSH and CDR2 LQKENI come from the germline V gene. The chain's CDR3 is CASSPPQGRDTEAFF. The CDR3, as DNA: TGTGCCAGCTCACCCCCCCAGGGGAGGGACACTGAAGCTTTCTTT.

This rearrangement joins TRBV18 to TRBJ2-7, with TRBD1 matching over 7 bases. Looked up from germline, CDR1 is KGHSH and CDR2 is LQKENI. Trimming took 2 bases from V and 3 from J; bases not matched to a gene: 4. The CDR3 runs 14 residues. CDR3 amino acids: CASSPLRTGYEQYF. CDR3 nucleotides: TGTGCCAGCTCACCATTGAGGACAGGCTACGAGCAGTACTTC.

The chain is built from TRBV18 and TRBJ2-5, with 7 positions matching TRBD2. Germline CDR1 is KGHSH and CDR2 is LQKENI. The CDR3 sequence is 13 residues long. J was trimmed by 4 bases and V by 1 base; bases with no gene match: 0. CDR3 sequence reads: CASSPRGGETQYF. In DNA, the CDR3 is TGTGCCAGCTCACCACGGGGGGGAGAGACCCAGTACTTC.

The J gene is TRBJ1-3, the V gene TRBV3-1 (or the pseudogene TRBV3-2); no clear D gene. Looked up from germline, CDR1 is LGHDT and CDR2 is YNNKEL (reference sequence). Trimming left V 4 bases short and J 1 base short, with 5 bases between. The CDR3 covers 13 residues. The CDR3 loop is CASSLYSGNTIYF. As DNA, the CDR3 is TGTGCCAGCAGCCTTTATTCTGGAAACACCATATATTTT.